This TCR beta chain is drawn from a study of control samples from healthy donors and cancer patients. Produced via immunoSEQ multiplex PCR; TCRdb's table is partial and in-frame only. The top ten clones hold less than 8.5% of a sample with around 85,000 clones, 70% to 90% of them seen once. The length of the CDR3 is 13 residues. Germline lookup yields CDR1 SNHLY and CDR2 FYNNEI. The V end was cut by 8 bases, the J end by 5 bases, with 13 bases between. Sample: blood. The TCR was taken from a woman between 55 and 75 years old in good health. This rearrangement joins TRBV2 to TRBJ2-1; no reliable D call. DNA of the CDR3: TGTGCCAGCTCTTTTGTGTTGGACAATGAGCAGTTCTTC. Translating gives CASSFVLDNEQFF.